This paragraph reports one T cell receptor beta chain. The CDR3 is 15 amino acids. Germline V gene lookup returns CDR1 LNHNV and CDR2 YYDKDF (reference sequence). The V gene end was trimmed by 1 base and the J gene end by 5 bases; junction bases not matched to a gene: 5. This entry belongs to a study of shared T cell receptors in the human thymus. This table comes from immunoSEQ multiplex PCR, and its TCRdb copy is limited to in-frame clones, with some not included. Of approximately 660,000 clones listed, more than 75% were seen once; the top ten hold 0.008% to 0.011%. This same sample was also part of a study on human thymus T cells.

This clonotype was sampled from a boy under three years old with a congenital heart defect. Sequenced: thymocytes. The chain has TRBV15 and TRBJ2-5; 9 bases align to TRBD1. The chain's CDR3 is CATSRVTGGEETQYF. Written as DNA, the CDR3 is TGTGCCACCAGCAGAGTTACAGGGGGCGAGGAGACCCAGTACTTC.